The entry below gives a single T cell receptor (beta chain) sequence along with its context. TCRdb fed the 5' RACE reads into MiXCR, producing one record per CDR3 protein. The sample yields about 580,000 distinct CDR3 sequences, 17% seen once. CDR3 length equals 16 residues. The junction had 12 bases not matched to a gene; V was cut back by 5 bases and J by 6 bases. The germline V gene encodes CDR1 SGHTA and CDR2 FQGNSA. The sample is drawn from a study of T cells after yellow fever vaccination. The receptor's source is a man between 18 and 29 years old who received the YFV17D yellow fever vaccine. The material sequenced was PBMCs, taken about 5 days after the first yellow fever vaccination. The V call is TRBV7-2, the J call TRBJ2-1, with 8 nucleotides matching TRBD2. The CDR3 loop reads CASSTGLEYIGNEQFF. DNA of the CDR3: TGTGCCAGCAGCACGGGACTAGAGTATATAGGCAATGAGCAGTTCTTC.